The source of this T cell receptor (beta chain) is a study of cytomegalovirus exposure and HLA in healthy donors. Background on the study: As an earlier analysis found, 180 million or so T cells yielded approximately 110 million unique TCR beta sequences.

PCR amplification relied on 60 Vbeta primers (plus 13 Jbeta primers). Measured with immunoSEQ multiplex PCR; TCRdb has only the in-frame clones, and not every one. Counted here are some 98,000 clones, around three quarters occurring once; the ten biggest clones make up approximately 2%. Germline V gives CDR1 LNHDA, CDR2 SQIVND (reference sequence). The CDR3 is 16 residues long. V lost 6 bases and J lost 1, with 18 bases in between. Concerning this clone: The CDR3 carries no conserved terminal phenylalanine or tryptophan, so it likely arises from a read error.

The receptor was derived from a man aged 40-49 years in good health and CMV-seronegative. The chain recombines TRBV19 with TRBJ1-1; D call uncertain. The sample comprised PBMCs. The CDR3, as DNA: TGTGCCAGTAGGAGACGGACCTCTCGGGGGAACACTGAAGCTTTCCTT. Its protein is CASRRRTSRGNTEAFL.